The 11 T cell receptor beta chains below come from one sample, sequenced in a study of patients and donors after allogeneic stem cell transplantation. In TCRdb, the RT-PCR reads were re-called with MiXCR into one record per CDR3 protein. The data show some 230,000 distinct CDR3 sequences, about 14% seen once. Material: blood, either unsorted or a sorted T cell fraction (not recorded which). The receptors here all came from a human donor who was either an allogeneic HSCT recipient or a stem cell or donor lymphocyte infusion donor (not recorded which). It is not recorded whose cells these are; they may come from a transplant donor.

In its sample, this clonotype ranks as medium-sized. The CDR3 is CSVVGSGFLNTEAFF. The DNA of the CDR3 is TGCAGCGTTGTTGGCTCAGGCTTCTTGAACACTGAAGCTTTCTTT. The rearrangement joins TRBV29-1 to TRBJ1-1; D ambiguous. CDR3 size: 15 residues. V was cut by 4 bases and J by 0 bases, with 15 bases left in between. Germline V CDR1 and CDR2: SQVTM, ANQGSEA.

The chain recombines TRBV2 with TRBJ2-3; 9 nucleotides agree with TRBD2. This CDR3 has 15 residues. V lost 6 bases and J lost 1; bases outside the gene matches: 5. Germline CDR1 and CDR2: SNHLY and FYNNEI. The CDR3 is CASSEPSGGTDTQYF. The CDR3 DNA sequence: TGTGCCAGCAGCGAACCTAGCGGGGGCACAGATACGCAGTATTTT.

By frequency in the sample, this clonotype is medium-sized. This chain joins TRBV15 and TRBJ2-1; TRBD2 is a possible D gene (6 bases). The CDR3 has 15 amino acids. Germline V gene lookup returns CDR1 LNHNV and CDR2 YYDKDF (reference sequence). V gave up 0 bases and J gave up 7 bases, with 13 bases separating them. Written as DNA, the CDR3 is TGTGCCACCAGCAGAGAGACTAGTCGACCGAATGAGCAGTTCTTC. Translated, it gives CATSRETSRPNEQFF. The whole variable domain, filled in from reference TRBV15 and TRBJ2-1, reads DAMVIQNPRYQVTQFGKPVTLSCSQTLNHNVMYWYQQKSSQAPKLLFHYYDKDFNNEADTPDNFQSRRPNTSFCFLDIRSPGLGDTAMYLCATSRETSRPNEQFFGPGTRLTVL.

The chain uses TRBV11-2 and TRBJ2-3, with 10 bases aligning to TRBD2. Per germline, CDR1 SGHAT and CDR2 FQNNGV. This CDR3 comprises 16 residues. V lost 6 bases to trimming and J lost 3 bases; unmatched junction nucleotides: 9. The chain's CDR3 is CASRTIAGGQTDTQYF. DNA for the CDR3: TGTGCCAGCAGAACAATAGCGGGAGGACAGACAGATACGCAGTATTTT.

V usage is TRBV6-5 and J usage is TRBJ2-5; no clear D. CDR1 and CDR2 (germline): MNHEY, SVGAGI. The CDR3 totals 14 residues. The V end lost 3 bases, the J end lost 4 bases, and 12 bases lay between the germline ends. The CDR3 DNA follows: TGTGCCAGCAGTTATGATTTCCTAGGAGAGACCCAGTACTTC. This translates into CASSYDFLGETQYF.

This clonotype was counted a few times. This chain's CDR3 is CASSAYSGANVLTF. CDR3 DNA sequence: TGTGCCAGCAGCGCGTACTCTGGGGCCAACGTCCTGACTTTC. The chain couples TRBV7-3 to TRBJ2-6; D remains ambiguous. The V end was cut by 5 bases, the J end by 0 bases, with 5 bases between. Looked up from germline, CDR1 is SGHTA and CDR2 is FQGTGA. This CDR3 comprises 14 residues.

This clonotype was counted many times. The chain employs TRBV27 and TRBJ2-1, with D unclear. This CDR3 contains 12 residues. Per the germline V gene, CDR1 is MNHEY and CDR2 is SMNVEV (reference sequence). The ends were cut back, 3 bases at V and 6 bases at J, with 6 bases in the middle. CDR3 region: CASSFRGNEQFF. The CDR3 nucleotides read TGTGCCAGCAGTTTCCGTGGCAATGAGCAGTTCTTC.

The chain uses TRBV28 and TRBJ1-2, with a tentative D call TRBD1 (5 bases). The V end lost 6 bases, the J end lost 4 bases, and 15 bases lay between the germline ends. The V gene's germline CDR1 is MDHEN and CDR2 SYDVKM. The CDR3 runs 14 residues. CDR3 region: CASRPPGTAYGYTF. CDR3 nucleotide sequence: TGTGCCAGCAGACCCCCCGGGACTGCCTATGGCTACACCTTC.

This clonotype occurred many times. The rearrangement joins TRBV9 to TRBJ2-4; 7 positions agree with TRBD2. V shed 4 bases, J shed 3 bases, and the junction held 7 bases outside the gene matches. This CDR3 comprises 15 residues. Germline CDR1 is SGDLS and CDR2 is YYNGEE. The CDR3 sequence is CASSSLGGGKNIQYF. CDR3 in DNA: TGTGCCAGCAGCTCTCTTGGGGGGGGCAAAAACATTCAGTACTTC.

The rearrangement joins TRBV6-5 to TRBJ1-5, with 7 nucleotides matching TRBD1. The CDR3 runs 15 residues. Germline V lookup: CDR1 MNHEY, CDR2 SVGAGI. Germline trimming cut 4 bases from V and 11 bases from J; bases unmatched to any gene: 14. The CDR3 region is CASSSKGAGQSAQHF. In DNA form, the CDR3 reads TGTGCCAGCAGTTCCAAGGGGGCCGGGCAGTCAGCCCAGCATTTT.

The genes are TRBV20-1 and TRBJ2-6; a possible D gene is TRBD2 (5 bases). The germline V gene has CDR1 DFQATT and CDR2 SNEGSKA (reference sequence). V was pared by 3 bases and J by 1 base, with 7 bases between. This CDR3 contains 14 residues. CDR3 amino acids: CSASGGSGANVLTF. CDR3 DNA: TGCAGTGCTAGTGGCGGGTCTGGGGCCAACGTCCTGACTTTC.